The clone carrying this T cell receptor (beta chain) was detected only a few times. Its antigen is undetermined. In making TCR cDNA, 5'RACE template switching added a universal primer site and UMIs to it. One entry per CDR3 protein, called by TCRdb with MiXCR from the 5' RACE reads. This repertoire shows approximately 600,000 distinct CDR3 sequences, around an eighth found once; its top ten account for under 15%. The sample originates from a study of T cells after yellow fever vaccination. Study findings and constraints: Abundant clonotypes (contaminants from the bulk population) could be present in FACS-sorted repertoires.

The CDR3 spans 15 residues. Germline V gene lookup returns CDR1 SGHRS and CDR2 YFSETQ. V gave up 4 bases and J gave up 2 bases, with 12 bases separating them. The chain joins TRBV5-1 to TRBJ2-2; tentatively, D is TRBD2 (5 bases). Source: PBMCs, taken on the day of the yellow fever booster vaccination. The origin of this receptor is a man younger than 45 who received the YFV17D yellow fever vaccine. The DNA of the CDR3 is TGCGCCAGCAGCCCCGGGAATCTAAACACCGGGGAGCTGTTTTTT. Translating it yields CASSPGNLNTGELFF.